These 32 T cell receptor beta chains originate from one sample sequenced in a study of immune reconstitution after stem cell transplant in scleroderma. TCRdb processed the RT-PCR reads anew with MiXCR; each CDR3 protein has one entry. The repertoire holds 3,700 or so distinct CDR3 sequences, with approximately 5.3% as singletons. Sampling took place before or after autologous hematopoietic stem cell transplantation (not recorded which). These receptors came from a female donor with systemic sclerosis.

In this sample, this clonotype turned up a few times. The V call is TRBV5-1, the J call TRBJ1-5; the match to TRBD1 covers 7 bases. V was clipped by 4 bases and J by 2 bases; unmatched bases: 6. The CDR3 is 15 residues long. Germline V gives CDR1 SGHRS, CDR2 YFSETQ. The CDR3 is CASSQGDSGNQPQHF. The CDR3, as DNA: TGCGCCAGCAGCCAGGGGGATTCGGGCAATCAGCCCCAGCATTTT.

This clonotype ranks as medium-sized (0.01 to 0.1%). The chain uses TRBV6-5 and TRBJ2-1; D may be TRBD1 (5 bases). Germline values: CDR1 MNHEY, CDR2 SVGAGI. V dropped 5 bases and J dropped 4 bases, with 6 bases sitting between them. The CDR3 is made up of 12 amino acids. The CDR3 sequence: CASSGAYNEQFF. Written as DNA, the CDR3 is TGTGCCAGCAGTGGGGCGTACAATGAGCAGTTCTTC.

This clonotype rates as medium-sized. The rearrangement uses TRBV18 and TRBJ2-1; D unresolved. Germline V lookup: CDR1 KGHSH, CDR2 LQKENI. The V and J ends lost 1 base and 8 bases respectively, with 15 bases between them. This CDR3 is 15 amino acids long. This CDR3 reads CASSPLRVVCDEQFF. CDR3 DNA: TGTGCCAGCTCACCACTAAGGGTCGTTTGTGATGAGCAGTTCTTC.

By share of the sample, this clonotype is medium-sized (0.01 to 0.1%). The chain combines TRBV12-3 or TRBV12-4 with TRBJ2-2; possibly TRBD1 for D (7 bases). Trimming took 5 bases from V and 5 from J, leaving 15 bases between them. The CDR3 sequence is 15 residues long. CDR3 protein: CASSPRGVSTGELFF. The CDR3 DNA sequence: TGTGCCAGCAGTCCCAGGGGGGTTAGTACCGGGGAGCTGTTTTTT.

Judged by abundance, this clonotype is medium-sized (0.01 to 0.1%). The V call is TRBV3-1, the J call TRBJ1-1; D gene ambiguous. V lost 2 bases, J lost 0 bases, and 7 bases lay in between. CDR3 length equals 14 residues. The germline CDR1 and CDR2 sequences are LGHDT and YNNKEL (reference sequence). The CDR3 region is CASSQRSMNTEAFF. In DNA, the CDR3 is TGTGCCAGCAGCCAACGCAGTATGAACACTGAAGCTTTCTTT. The whole variable domain, remainder taken from reference TRBV3-1 and TRBJ1-1, is DTAVSQTPKYLVTQMGNDKSIKCEQNLGHDTMYWYKQDSKKFLKIMFSYNNKELIINETVPNRFSPKSPDKAHLNLHINSLELGDSAVYFCASSQRSMNTEAFFGQGTRLTVV.

By proportion, this clonotype is medium-sized. This sequence joins TRBV27 and TRBJ1-3; no reliable D call. The length of the CDR3 is 13 residues. Trimming left V 0 bases short and J 4 bases short, with 4 bases between. The germline V gene has CDR1 MNHEY and CDR2 SMNVEV (reference sequence). The DNA of the CDR3 is TGTGCCAGCAGTTTATCGCAGGGAAACACCATATATTTT. Protein sequence: CASSLSQGNTIYF.

By frequency in the sample, this clonotype is medium-sized. This rearrangement joins TRBV6-5 to TRBJ2-3; 9 nucleotides match TRBD2. The CDR3 is made up of 15 amino acids. Germline V gene sequence: CDR1 MNHEY, CDR2 SVGAGI. With V trimmed by 4 bases and J by 0 bases, 2 bases remained unmatched. The chain's CDR3 is CASSSSGASTDTQYF. CDR3 sequence (DNA): TGTGCCAGCAGTTCTAGCGGGGCTAGCACAGATACGCAGTATTTT.

By sample share, this clonotype is large. The chain couples TRBV11-3 to TRBJ2-2; D is unclear. Trimming pared 0 bases from V and 0 bases from J, leaving 8 bases between. Germline V gives CDR1 SGHNT, CDR2 YENEEA. CDR3 length equals 16 residues. Here the CDR3 DNA reads TGTGCCAGCAGCTTAGACCAGGAAACGAACACCGGGGAGCTGTTTTTT. Its translation: CASSLDQETNTGELFF.

This clonotype is medium-sized (0.01 to 0.1%). The chain has TRBV14 and TRBJ1-4, with 8 bases identical to TRBD1. Trimming cost V 3 bases and J 5 bases; bases outside gene matches: 8. The CDR3 has 16 amino acids. Germline V gives CDR1 SGHDN, CDR2 FVKESK. The CDR3 bases are TGTGCCAGCAGCCATCACGGCAGGACAGGGAATGAAAAACTGTTTTTT. As protein: CASSHHGRTGNEKLFF.

By sample fraction, this clonotype is medium-sized. J is TRBJ2-5 and V is TRBV6-2 or TRBV6-3; 8 positions match TRBD1. The ends lost 2 bases at V and 1 base at J; junction bases unmatched: 0. This CDR3 has 14 amino acids. Per germline, CDR1 MNHEY and CDR2 SVGEGT. CDR3 bases: TGTGCCAGCAGTTACGGGACAGGCCAAGAGACCCAGTACTTC. Translating it yields CASSYGTGQETQYF.

In its sample, this clonotype ranks as medium-sized. The CDR3 DNA reads as TGTGCCAGCAGCTTAGTCCGAGAGACCCAGTACTTC. This gives the protein CASSLVRETQYF. V and J are TRBV7-2 and TRBJ2-5; D gene unclear. The V gene lost 1 base and the J gene lost 4 bases, with 4 bases spanning the gap. The CDR3 covers 12 residues. Germline CDR1 reads SGHTA; CDR2 reads FQGNSA.

Relative to its sample, this clonotype is medium-sized (0.01 to 0.1%). The rearrangement uses TRBV11-2 and TRBJ2-3, with a tentative D call TRBD1 (6 bases). CDR3 length: 16 amino acids. Germline V gene lookup returns CDR1 SGHAT and CDR2 FQNNGV. Deletions cut 2 bases from V and 5 bases from J, with 17 bases between. The CDR3 bases are TGTGCCAGCAGCTTACTCTCGGGACATACCATAGATACGCAGTATTTT. Its protein is CASSLLSGHTIDTQYF. Using reference TRBV11-2 and TRBJ2-3 for the parts outside the CDR3, the full variable domain is EAGVAQSPRYKIIEKRQSVAFWCNPISGHATLYWYQQILGQGPKLLIQFQNNGVVDDSQLPKDRFSAERLKGVDSTLKIQPAKLEDSAVYLCASSLLSGHTIDTQYFGPGTRLTVL.

A remark on this clonotype: It may be a read error: a sequence one base away is much more abundant. V is TRBV20-1 and J is TRBJ2-7; TRBD2 agrees at 7 bases. The length of the CDR3 is 15 residues. Germline CDR1 DFQATT, CDR2 SNEGSKA (reference sequence). V dropped 5 bases and J dropped 0; count of bases not matched to a gene: 10. For the CDR3, the DNA is TGCAGTGCTCGAGGGGCTAGCGGCCTCTCCTACGAGCAGTACTTC. Encoded protein: CSARGASGLSYEQYF.

This clonotype is classed as medium-sized (0.01 to 0.1%). The chain combines TRBV20-1 with TRBJ2-7; 11 bases fit TRBD2. The CDR3 extends over 15 amino acids. CDR1 is DFQATT and CDR2 is SNEGSKA in the germline V gene (reference sequence). Losses at the gene ends were 6 bases for V and 1 base for J; bases not matched to a gene: 8. The CDR3 coding sequence is TGCAGTGCACCCCGGACTAGCGGGCCGTCCTACGAGCAGTACTTC. Its protein product is CSAPRTSGPSYEQYF.

Within the sample, this clonotype is large. The J gene is TRBJ2-7, the V gene TRBV27; maybe TRBD2 (6 bases). The CDR3 is made up of 16 amino acids. Germline V gene data show CDR1 as MNHEY and CDR2 as SMNVEV (reference sequence). Trimming pared 6 bases from V and 4 bases from J, leaving 22 bases between. CDR3 sequence reads: CASRPLWVGSNYEQYF. DNA for the CDR3: TGTGCCAGCAGGCCCCTGTGGGTCGGGAGTAATTACGAGCAGTACTTC.

This clonotype is medium-sized by share. V usage is TRBV5-1 and J usage is TRBJ2-2, with unresolved D. The V end was cut by 4 bases, the J end by 6 bases, with 19 bases between. Per the germline V gene, CDR1 is SGHRS and CDR2 is YFSETQ. This CDR3 has 16 amino acids. For the CDR3, the DNA is TGCGCCAGCAGCCCTCTTTCCGGAGCAGTAGCCGGGGAGCTGTTTTTT. Protein product: CASSPLSGAVAGELFF.

This clonotype qualifies as medium-sized. The chain joins TRBV20-1 to TRBJ2-7; TRBD2 is a possible D gene (6 bases). This CDR3 has 11 amino acids. Germline V lookup: CDR1 DFQATT, CDR2 SNEGSKA (reference sequence). V lost 2 bases and J 7 bases, leaving 9 bases between the germline ends. As DNA, the CDR3 is TGCAGTGCTAGATCACGGGGGGAGCAGTACTTC. As protein: CSARSRGEQYF.

This clonotype appeared many times. The chain is built from TRBV5-1 and TRBJ2-5, with a possible D match to TRBD1 (5 bases). CDR1 is SGHRS, CDR2 YFSETQ, per germline. The CDR3 length is 11 residues. The germline V and J ends were trimmed by 4 bases and 5 bases, with 6 bases remaining between them. Here the CDR3 DNA reads TGCGCCAGCAGCAAGGGGGAGACCCAGTACTTC. It translates to CASSKGETQYF.

In this sample, this clonotype turned up many times. V usage is TRBV10-3 and J usage is TRBJ1-3; D is perhaps TRBD1 (5 bases). The germline V gene encodes CDR1 ENHRY and CDR2 SYGVKD. Trimming took 4 bases from V and 0 from J, leaving 13 bases between them. CDR3 size: 16 residues. CDR3 residues: CAISGFKQGSGNTIYF. The CDR3 coding sequence is TGTGCCATCAGTGGATTTAAGCAGGGCTCTGGAAACACCATATATTTT.

This clonotype is judged medium-sized. The chain has TRBV20-1 and TRBJ1-4; a weak D match, TRBD1 (6 bases). The CDR3 contains 14 residues. Germline V lookup: CDR1 DFQATT, CDR2 SNEGSKA (reference sequence). V dropped 5 bases and J dropped 8 bases, with 18 bases sitting between them. The CDR3 loop is CSALDSVNLEKLFF. CDR3 coding DNA: TGCAGTGCTCTGGACAGCGTGAATTTAGAAAAACTGTTTTTT.

By sample fraction, this clonotype is medium-sized (0.01 to 0.1%). This chain connects TRBV27 to TRBJ2-7; TRBD1 agrees at 9 bases. Germline trimming cut 0 bases from V and 7 bases from J; bases unmatched to any gene: 7. The CDR3 totals 15 residues. Per germline, CDR1 MNHEY and CDR2 SMNVEV (reference sequence). The DNA for the CDR3 is TGTGCCAGCAGTTTATCTGGGACAGGGTCGTTGGAGCAGTACTTC. As protein: CASSLSGTGSLEQYF.

The CDR3 region is CASSLRQGQETQYF. In nucleotides, the CDR3 is TGTGCCAGCAGCCTAAGACAGGGCCAAGAGACCCAGTACTTC. The V gene is TRBV5-4, the J gene TRBJ2-5; 7 bases match TRBD1. V was pared by 4 bases and J by 1 base, with 4 bases of the junction left unmatched. Looked up from germline, CDR1 is SGHNT and CDR2 is YYREEE (reference sequence). The CDR3 is 14 residues long. Using reference TRBV5-4 and TRBJ2-5 for the parts outside the CDR3, the full variable domain is ETGVTQSPTHLIKTRGQQVTLRCSSQSGHNTVSWYQQALGQGPQFIFQYYREEENGRGNFPPRFSGLQFPNYSSELNVNALELDDSALYLCASSLRQGQETQYFGPGTRLLVL.

Concerning this clonotype itself: A much bigger clone sits one base away, suggesting this may be a read error. The rearrangement uses TRBV11-2 and TRBJ2-3; D call uncertain. CDR3 size: 13 residues. CDR1 SGHAT and CDR2 FQNNGV come from the germline V gene. Trimming pared 3 bases from V and 6 bases from J, leaving 10 bases between. The CDR3 reads CASSLSVGDTQYF. CDR3 nucleotide sequence: TGTGCCAGCAGCTTGAGTGTAGGGGATACGCAGTATTTT.

The sample holds many counts of this clonotype. The rearrangement joins TRBV7-6 to TRBJ2-6; the D gene is possibly TRBD1 (5 bases). Looked up from germline, CDR1 is SGHVS and CDR2 is FNYEAQ. Trimming stripped 1 base from V and 0 bases from J, with 13 bases between. The CDR3 is 18 amino acids. The CDR3 coding sequence is TGTGCCAGCAGCTTAGACTACAGGAAGAGCTCTGGGGCCAACGTCCTGACTTTC. Translated: CASSLDYRKSSGANVLTF.

Remarks on this clonotype: This sequence may be a read error, since a much larger clone differs from it by one base. The V gene is TRBV4-2, the J gene TRBJ2-1, with TRBD1 identical over 8 bases. CDR1 and CDR2 from the germline V gene are LGHNA and YNFKEQ. Losses at the gene ends were 2 bases for V and 16 bases for J; bases not matched to a gene: 7. The CDR3 runs to 12 residues. The CDR3 loop reads CASSQYGTGRFF. In DNA, the CDR3 is TGTGCCAGCAGCCAATACGGGACAGGTCGTTTCTTC.

By frequency in the sample, this clonotype is medium-sized. The V and J genes are TRBV29-1 and TRBJ2-1; D is possibly TRBD1 or TRBD2 (5 bases each). Per the germline V gene, CDR1 is SQVTM and CDR2 is ANQGSEA. The CDR3 runs to 14 residues. Trimming removed 5 bases at V and 2 bases at J, with 13 bases between. The DNA for the CDR3 is TGCAGCGTTCGGATGAGGGGCACCTACAATGAGCAGTTCTTC. It encodes CSVRMRGTYNEQFF.

This clonotype was counted at least ten times. The chain has TRBV6-5 and TRBJ2-1; 14 nucleotides agree with TRBD2. Germline values: CDR1 MNHEY, CDR2 SVGAGI. Unmatched junction bases numbered 18, after V lost 2 bases and J lost 12 bases. The CDR3 has 19 amino acids. DNA for the CDR3: TGTGCCAGCAGTTACGGGACAGCTAATACCGGGACTAGCGGGAGTATGCAGTTCTTC. It encodes CASSYGTANTGTSGSMQFF.

This clonotype was observed at least ten times. The CDR3: CATSEAGTGNTGELFF. DNA for the CDR3: TGTGCCACCAGTGAAGCCGGGACAGGGAACACCGGGGAGCTGTTTTTT. The chain uses TRBV24-1 and TRBJ2-2, with 8 bases matching TRBD1. Trimming took 4 bases from V and 1 from J; bases not matched to a gene: 4. Germline V gives CDR1 KGHDR, CDR2 SFDVKD. This CDR3 comprises 16 residues.

This clonotype was detected ten times or more. The rearrangement links TRBV5-6 to TRBJ2-5; 8 bases fit TRBD1. With V trimmed by 4 bases and J by 5 bases, 13 bases remained unmatched. This CDR3 is 16 amino acids long. In germline, CDR1 is SGHDT, CDR2 YYEEEE. The CDR3 protein is CASSPRTGTLQETQYF. The CDR3 DNA reads as TGTGCCAGCAGCCCTAGGACAGGGACGTTGCAGGAGACCCAGTACTTC. Looking up the rest from reference TRBV5-6 and TRBJ2-5 gives the full variable domain: DAGVTQSPTHLIKTRGQQVTLRCSPKSGHDTVSWYQQALGQGPQFIFQYYEEEERQRGNFPDRFSGHQFPNYSSELNVNALLLGDSALYLCASSPRTGTLQETQYFGPGTRLLVL.

The V and J genes are TRBV20-1 and TRBJ1-1, with a possible D match to TRBD1 (6 bases). The CDR3 covers 15 residues. Deletions cut 6 bases from V and 1 base from J, with 18 bases between. Germline lookup yields CDR1 DFQATT and CDR2 SNEGSKA (reference sequence). This chain's CDR3 is CSAGAMDRPNTEAFF. CDR3 in DNA: TGCAGTGCCGGGGCCATGGACAGACCGAACACTGAAGCTTTCTTT.

This clonotype is termed medium-sized. The chain recombines TRBV5-1 with TRBJ2-2; TRBD2 matches at 7 bases. This CDR3 has 15 amino acids. V lost 1 base, J lost 1 base, and 1 base stayed unmatched. Germline CDR1 and CDR2: SGHRS and YFSETQ. The CDR3 region has the DNA TGCGCCAGCAGCTTGCTAGCGGTGAACACCGGGGAGCTGTTTTTT. This sequence encodes CASSLLAVNTGELFF.

Sample share makes this clonotype medium-sized. The V and J genes are TRBV29-1 and TRBJ1-1; TRBD1 is a possible D gene (5 bases). The germline CDR1 and CDR2 sequences are SQVTM and ANQGSEA. Trimming stripped 6 bases from V and 5 bases from J, with 13 bases between. The CDR3 spans 12 residues. This chain's CDR3 is CSVSGWGTEAFF. For the CDR3, the DNA is TGCAGCGTCTCTGGCTGGGGGACTGAAGCTTTCTTT.